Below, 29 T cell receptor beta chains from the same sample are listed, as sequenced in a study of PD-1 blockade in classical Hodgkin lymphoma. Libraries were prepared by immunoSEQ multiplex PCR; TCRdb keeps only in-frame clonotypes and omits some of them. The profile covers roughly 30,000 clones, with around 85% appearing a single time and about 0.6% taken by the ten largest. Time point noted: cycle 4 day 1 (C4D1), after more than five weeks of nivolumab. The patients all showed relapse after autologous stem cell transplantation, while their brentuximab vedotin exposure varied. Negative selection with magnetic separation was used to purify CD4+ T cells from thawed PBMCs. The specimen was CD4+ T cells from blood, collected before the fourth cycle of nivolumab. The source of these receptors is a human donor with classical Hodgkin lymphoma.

The CDR3 spells CASIKEGTGELFF. CDR3 DNA: TGTGCCAGCATAAAGGAGGGCACCGGGGAGCTGTTTTTT. This chain uses TRBV6-5 with TRBJ2-2; possible D gene TRBD2, 6 bases. The CDR3 is 13 amino acids. Trimming cost V 7 bases and J 4 bases, with 10 bases left between them. Per germline, CDR1 MNHEY and CDR2 SVGAGI.

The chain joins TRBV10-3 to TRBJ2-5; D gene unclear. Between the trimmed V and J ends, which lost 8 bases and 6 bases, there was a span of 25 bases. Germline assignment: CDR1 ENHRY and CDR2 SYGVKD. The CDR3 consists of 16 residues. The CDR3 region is CAISLSFLITWQTQYF. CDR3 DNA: TGTGCCATCTCCCTCTCATTCCTGATTACCTGGCAGACCCAGTACTTC.

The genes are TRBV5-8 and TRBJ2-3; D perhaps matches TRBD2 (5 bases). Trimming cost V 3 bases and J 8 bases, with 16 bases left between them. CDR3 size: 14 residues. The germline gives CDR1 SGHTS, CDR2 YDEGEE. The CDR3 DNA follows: TGTGCCAGCAGCTGGAATAGTGAGAGGGCTACGCAGTATTTT. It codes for CASSWNSERATQYF. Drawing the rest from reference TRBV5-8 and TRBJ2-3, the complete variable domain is EAGVTQSPTHLIKTRGQQATLRCSPISGHTSVYWYQQALGLGLQFLLWYDEGEERNRGNFPPRFSGRQFPNYSSELNVNALELEDSALYLCASSWNSERATQYFGPGTRLTVL.

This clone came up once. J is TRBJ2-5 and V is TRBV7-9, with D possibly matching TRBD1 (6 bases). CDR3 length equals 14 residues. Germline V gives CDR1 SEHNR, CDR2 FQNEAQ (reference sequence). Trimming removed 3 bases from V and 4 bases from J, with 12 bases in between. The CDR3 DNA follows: TGTGCCAGCAGCTTGCAGGGGTCCCCAGAGACCCAGTACTTC. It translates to CASSLQGSPETQYF.

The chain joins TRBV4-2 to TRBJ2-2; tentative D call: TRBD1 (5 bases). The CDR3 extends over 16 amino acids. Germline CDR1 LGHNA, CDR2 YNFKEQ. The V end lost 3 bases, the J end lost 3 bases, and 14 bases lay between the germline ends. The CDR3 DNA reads TGTGCCAGCAGCCACGATTCCGACAGAGACACCGGGGAGCTGTTTTTT. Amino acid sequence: CASSHDSDRDTGELFF.

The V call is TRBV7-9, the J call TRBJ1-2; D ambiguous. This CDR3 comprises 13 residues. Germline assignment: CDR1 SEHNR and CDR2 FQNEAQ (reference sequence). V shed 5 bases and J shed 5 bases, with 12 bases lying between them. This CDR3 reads CASSPLGHYGYTF. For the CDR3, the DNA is TGTGCCAGCAGCCCCCTTGGGCATTATGGCTACACCTTC. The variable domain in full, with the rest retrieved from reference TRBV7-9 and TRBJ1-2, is DTGVSQNPRHKITKRGQNVTFRCDPISEHNRLYWYRQTLGQGPEFLTYFQNEAQLEKSRLLSDRFSAERPKGSFSTLEIQRTEQGDSAMYLCASSPLGHYGYTFGSGTRLTVV.

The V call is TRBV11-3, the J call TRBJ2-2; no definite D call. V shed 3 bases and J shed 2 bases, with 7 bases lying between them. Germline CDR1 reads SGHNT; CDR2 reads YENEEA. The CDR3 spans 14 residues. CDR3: CASSFSDNTGELFF. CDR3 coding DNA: TGTGCCAGCAGCTTTTCCGATAACACCGGGGAGCTGTTTTTT.

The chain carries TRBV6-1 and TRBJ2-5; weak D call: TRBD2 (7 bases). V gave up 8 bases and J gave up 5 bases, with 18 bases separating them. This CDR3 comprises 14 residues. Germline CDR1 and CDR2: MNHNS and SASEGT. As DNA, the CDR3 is TGTGCCAGCCGGGGGGCAAGGGGCGCCGAGACCCAGTACTTC. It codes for CASRGARGAETQYF.

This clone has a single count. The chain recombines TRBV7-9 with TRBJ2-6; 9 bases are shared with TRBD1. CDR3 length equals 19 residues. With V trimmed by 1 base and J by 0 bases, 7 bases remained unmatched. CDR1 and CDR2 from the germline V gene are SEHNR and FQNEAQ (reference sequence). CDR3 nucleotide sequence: TGTGCCAGCAGCTTAGGACAGGGGGTCGCCTACTCTGGGGCCAACGTCCTGACTTTC. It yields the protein CASSLGQGVAYSGANVLTF.

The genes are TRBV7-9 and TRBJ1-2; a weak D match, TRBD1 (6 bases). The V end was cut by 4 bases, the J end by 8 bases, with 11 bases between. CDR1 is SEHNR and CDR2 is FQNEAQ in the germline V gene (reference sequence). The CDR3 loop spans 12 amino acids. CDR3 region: CASSSTGKGYTF. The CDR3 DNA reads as TGTGCCAGCAGCTCCACAGGGAAAGGCTACACCTTC.

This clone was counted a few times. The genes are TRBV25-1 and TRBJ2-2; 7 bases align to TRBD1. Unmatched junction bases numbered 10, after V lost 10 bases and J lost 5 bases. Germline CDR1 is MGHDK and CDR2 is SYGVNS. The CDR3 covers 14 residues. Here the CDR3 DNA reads TGTGCCACAGGGGTGACAGGGCGAACCGGGGAGCTGTTTTTT. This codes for CATGVTGRTGELFF.

DNA for the CDR3: TGTGCCAGCAGCTTCCTCGGGTTAGCGGGGGGGCCAGGGAACACCGGGGAGCTGTTTTTT. It encodes CASSFLGLAGGPGNTGELFF. The rearrangement joins TRBV5-4 to TRBJ2-2; 11 bases are a match to TRBD2. Germline-derived CDR1 and CDR2 are SGHNT and YYREEE (reference sequence). V was pared by 2 bases and J by 1 base, with 13 bases of the junction left unmatched. The CDR3 runs 20 residues.

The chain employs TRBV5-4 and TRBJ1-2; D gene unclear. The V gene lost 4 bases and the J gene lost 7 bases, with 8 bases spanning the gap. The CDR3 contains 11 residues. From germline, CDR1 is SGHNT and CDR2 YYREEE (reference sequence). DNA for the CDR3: TGTGCCAGCAGCGTCATGGGTGGCTACACCTTC. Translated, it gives CASSVMGGYTF.

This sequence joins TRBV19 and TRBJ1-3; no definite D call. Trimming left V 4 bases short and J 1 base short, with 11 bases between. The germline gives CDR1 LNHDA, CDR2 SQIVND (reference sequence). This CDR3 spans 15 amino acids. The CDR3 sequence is CASSTGRRSGNTIYF. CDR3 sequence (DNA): TGTGCCAGTAGTACCGGACGGAGATCTGGAAACACCATATATTTT.

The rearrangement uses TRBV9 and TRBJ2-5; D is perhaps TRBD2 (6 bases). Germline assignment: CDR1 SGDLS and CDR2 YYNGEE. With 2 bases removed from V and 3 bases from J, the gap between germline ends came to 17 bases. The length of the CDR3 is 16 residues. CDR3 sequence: CASSVLGGASKETQYF. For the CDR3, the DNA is TGTGCCAGCAGCGTCCTCGGAGGGGCTAGCAAAGAGACCCAGTACTTC.

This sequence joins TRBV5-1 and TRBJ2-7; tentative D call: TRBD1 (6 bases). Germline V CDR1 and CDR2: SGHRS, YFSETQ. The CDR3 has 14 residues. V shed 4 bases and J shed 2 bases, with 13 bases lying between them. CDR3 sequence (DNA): TGCGCCAGCAGCCTGACAGGATCGCCCTACGAGCAGTACTTC. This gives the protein CASSLTGSPYEQYF.

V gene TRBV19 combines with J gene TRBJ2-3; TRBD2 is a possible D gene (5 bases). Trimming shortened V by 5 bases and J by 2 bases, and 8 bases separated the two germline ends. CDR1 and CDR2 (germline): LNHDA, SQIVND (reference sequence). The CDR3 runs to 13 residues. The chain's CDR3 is CASSPRDTDTQYF. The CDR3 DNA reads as TGTGCCAGTAGTCCCCGGGACACAGATACGCAGTATTTT.

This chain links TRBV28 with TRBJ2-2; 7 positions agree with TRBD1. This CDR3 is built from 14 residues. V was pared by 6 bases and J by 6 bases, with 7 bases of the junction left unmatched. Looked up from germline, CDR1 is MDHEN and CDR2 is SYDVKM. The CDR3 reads CASRDTGVAGELFF. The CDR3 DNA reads TGTGCCAGCAGAGACACAGGGGTCGCCGGGGAGCTGTTTTTT.

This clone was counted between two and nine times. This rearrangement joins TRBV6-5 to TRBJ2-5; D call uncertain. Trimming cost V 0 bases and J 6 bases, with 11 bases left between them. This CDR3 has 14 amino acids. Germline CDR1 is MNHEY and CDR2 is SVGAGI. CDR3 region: CASSYSSPGKTQYF. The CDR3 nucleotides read TGTGCCAGCAGTTACTCTAGCCCCGGAAAGACCCAGTACTTC.

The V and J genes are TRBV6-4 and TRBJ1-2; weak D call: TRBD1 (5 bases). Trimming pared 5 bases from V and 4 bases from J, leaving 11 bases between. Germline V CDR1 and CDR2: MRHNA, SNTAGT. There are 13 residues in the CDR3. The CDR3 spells CASSSDSSYGYTF. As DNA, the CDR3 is TGTGCCAGCAGTTCCGACAGCAGCTATGGCTACACCTTC.

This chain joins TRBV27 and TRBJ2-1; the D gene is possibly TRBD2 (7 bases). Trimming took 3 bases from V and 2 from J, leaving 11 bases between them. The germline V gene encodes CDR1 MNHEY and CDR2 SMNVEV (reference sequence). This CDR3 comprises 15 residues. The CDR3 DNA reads TGTGCCAGCAGTTTCGTAGGGGGGGCCTACAATGAGCAGTTCTTC. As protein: CASSFVGGAYNEQFF.

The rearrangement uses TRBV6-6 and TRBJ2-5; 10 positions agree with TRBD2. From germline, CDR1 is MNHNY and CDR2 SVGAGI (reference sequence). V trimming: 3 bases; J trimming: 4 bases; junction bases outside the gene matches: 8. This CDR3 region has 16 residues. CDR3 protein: CASSYPSGSAVETQYF. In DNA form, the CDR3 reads TGTGCCAGCAGTTATCCTAGCGGGAGCGCAGTAGAGACCCAGTACTTC.

CDR3 region: CASRGTGGVGGYTF. DNA of the CDR3: TGTGCCAGCAGGGGGACAGGGGGAGTTGGTGGCTACACCTTC. The genes are TRBV2 and TRBJ1-2, with TRBD1 matching over 11 bases. Trimming cost V 6 bases and J 7 bases; bases outside gene matches: 7. Germline CDR1 SNHLY, CDR2 FYNNEI. The length of the CDR3 is 14 residues.

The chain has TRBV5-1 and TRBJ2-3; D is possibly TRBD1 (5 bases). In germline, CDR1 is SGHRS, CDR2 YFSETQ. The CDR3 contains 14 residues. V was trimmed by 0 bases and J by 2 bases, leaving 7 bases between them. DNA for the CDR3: TGCGCCAGCAGCTTGGGGGGCCCCACAGATACGCAGTATTTT. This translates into CASSLGGPTDTQYF.

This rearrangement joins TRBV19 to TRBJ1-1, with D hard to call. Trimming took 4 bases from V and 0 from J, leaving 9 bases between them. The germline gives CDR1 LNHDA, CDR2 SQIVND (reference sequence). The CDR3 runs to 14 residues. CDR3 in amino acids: CASSSPGMNTEAFF. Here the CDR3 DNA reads TGTGCCAGTAGTAGCCCGGGGATGAACACTGAAGCTTTCTTT.

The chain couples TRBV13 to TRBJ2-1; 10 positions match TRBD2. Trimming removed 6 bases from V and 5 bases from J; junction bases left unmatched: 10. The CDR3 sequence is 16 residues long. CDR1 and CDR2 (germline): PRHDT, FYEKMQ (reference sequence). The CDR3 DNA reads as TGTGCCAGCAGTTCCCTAGCGGGGGCCGGGCACAATGAGCAGTTCTTC. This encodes CASSSLAGAGHNEQFF. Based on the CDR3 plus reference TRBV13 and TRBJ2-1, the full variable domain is AAGVIQSPRHLIKEKRETATLKCYPIPRHDTVYWYQQGPGQDPQFLISFYEKMQSDKGSIPDRFSAQQFSDYHSELNMSSLELGDSALYFCASSSLAGAGHNEQFFGPGTRLTVL.

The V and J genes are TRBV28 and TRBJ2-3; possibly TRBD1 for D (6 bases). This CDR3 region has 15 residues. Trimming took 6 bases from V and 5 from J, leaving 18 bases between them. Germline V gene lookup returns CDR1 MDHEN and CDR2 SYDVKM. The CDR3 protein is CASSLRGGFLDTQYF. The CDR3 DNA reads TGTGCCAGCAGCCTACGAGGGGGATTTTTAGATACGCAGTATTTT.

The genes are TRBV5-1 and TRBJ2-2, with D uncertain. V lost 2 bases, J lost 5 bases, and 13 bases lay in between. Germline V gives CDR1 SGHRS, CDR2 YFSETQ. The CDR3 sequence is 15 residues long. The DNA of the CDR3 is TGCGCCAGCAGCTTACGACACGCTCGGACCGGGGAGCTGTTTTTT. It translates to CASSLRHARTGELFF.

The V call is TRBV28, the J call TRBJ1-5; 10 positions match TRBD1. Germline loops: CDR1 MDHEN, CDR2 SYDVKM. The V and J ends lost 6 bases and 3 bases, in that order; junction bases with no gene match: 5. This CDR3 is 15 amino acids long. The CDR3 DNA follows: TGTGCCAGCAGGGACAGGGGGTGGGTCAATCAGCCCCAGCATTTT. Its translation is CASRDRGWVNQPQHF.